Below, one TCR beta chain is given with its context. The study drew the donors from its approximately 120-subject validation cohort, separate from the 666-subject first cohort. Sequencing was performed with immunoSEQ multiplex PCR; in TCRdb, only in-frame clones are kept and a portion is missing. This table holds nearly 200,000 clones, 75% to 85% found once. This sample is drawn from a study of cytomegalovirus exposure and HLA in healthy donors. Germline V lookup: CDR1 SNHLY, CDR2 FYNNEI. V lost 4 bases to trimming and J lost 4 bases, with 5 bases between them. CDR3 length: 12 residues. The specimen sequenced was PBMCs. This receptor was obtained from a woman aged 30 to 39 in good health and CMV-seropositive. This rearrangement joins TRBV2 to TRBJ1-3; D is ambiguous. The CDR3 nucleotides are TGTGCCAGCAGTGTGTCGGGAAACACCATATATTTT. As protein: CASSVSGNTIYF.